These 29 T cell receptor beta chains were all obtained from the same sample, sequenced in a study of beta chain features in type 1 diabetes. Expressed TCRB transcripts were sequenced, since all the RNA that had been isolated was reverse transcribed. Method: immunoSEQ multiplex PCR; TCRdb's copy keeps in-frame clones and lacks some. The sample carries 35,000 to 45,000 clones, about two thirds recorded once. Sequenced: Tregs from blood. The receptors derive from a woman in her twenties or thirties in good health.

CDR3 residues: CAWTSGGSTDTQYF. In DNA, the CDR3 is TGTGCCTGGACCAGTGGGGGCAGCACAGATACGCAGTATTTT. The chain employs TRBV30 and TRBJ2-3; D might be TRBD1 (6 bases). V lost 4 bases and J lost 0, with 11 bases in between. CDR1 is GTSNPN and CDR2 is SVGIG in the germline V gene (reference sequence). The CDR3 contains 14 residues.

The J gene is TRBJ1-4, the V gene TRBV4-1, with 9 bases that match TRBD1. This CDR3 has 17 amino acids. The V gene end was trimmed by 1 base and the J gene end by 5 bases; junction bases not matched to a gene: 8. Germline V gene lookup returns CDR1 MGHRA and CDR2 YSYEKL. CDR3 bases: TGCGCCAGCAGCCAAGTAGCCCGGACAGGGGTAAATGAAAAACTGTTTTTT. Amino acids: CASSQVARTGVNEKLFF.

The chain links TRBV2 to TRBJ2-7, with 8 bases matching TRBD2. This CDR3 is 15 amino acids long. The V gene end was trimmed by 4 bases and the J gene end by 2 bases; junction bases not matched to a gene: 7. CDR1 and CDR2 from the germline V gene are SNHLY and FYNNEI. Written as DNA, the CDR3 is TGTGCCAGCAGTGTGCGGCTAGCGGGCACCTACGAGCAGTACTTC. It translates to CASSVRLAGTYEQYF.

This clone was found a few times. This chain joins TRBV5-1 and TRBJ2-1; TRBD1 might be the D (5 bases). Per the germline V gene, CDR1 is SGHRS and CDR2 is YFSETQ. The CDR3 runs 13 residues. V lost 5 bases and J 6 bases, leaving 12 bases between the germline ends. CDR3 residues: CASRGPLTNEQFF. Here the CDR3 DNA reads TGCGCCAGCAGGGGGCCCCTCACCAATGAGCAGTTCTTC.

This chain connects TRBV28 to TRBJ2-7, with 7 bases matching TRBD1. Germline CDR1 and CDR2: MDHEN and SYDVKM. The CDR3 spans 12 residues. Trimming took 11 bases from V and 2 from J; bases not matched to a gene: 6. Written as DNA, the CDR3 is TGTGCCGCCCGGGACAGTCCCTACGAGCAGTACTTC. Protein product: CAARDSPYEQYF.

The gene calls are TRBV29-1 and TRBJ1-2, with TRBD1 matching 11 bases. Germline V CDR1 and CDR2: SQVTM, ANQGSEA. V was pared by 7 bases and J by 8 bases, with 9 bases of the junction left unmatched. CDR3 length: 13 residues. The CDR3 loop is CSAPGQGERGYTF. CDR3 nucleotide sequence: TGCAGCGCGCCGGGACAGGGGGAAAGGGGCTACACCTTC.

The chain joins TRBV11-2 to TRBJ1-4; TRBD1 agrees at 10 bases. From germline, CDR1 is SGHAT and CDR2 FQNNGV. The CDR3 is 15 residues long. V shed 1 base, J shed 4 bases, and the junction held 0 bases outside the gene matches. The CDR3 sequence is CASSLGDRGNEKLFF. In nucleotides, the CDR3 is TGTGCCAGCAGCTTAGGGGACAGGGGTAATGAAAAACTGTTTTTT.

This chain joins TRBV4-2 and TRBJ2-4, with 7 bases lining up with TRBD2. With 1 base clipped from V and 7 bases from J, the junction kept 10 bases outside the gene matches. Germline CDR1 LGHNA, CDR2 YNFKEQ. The CDR3 covers 16 residues. This CDR3 reads CASSQVLALVGNIQYF. For the CDR3, the DNA is TGTGCCAGCAGCCAAGTACTAGCGCTCGTAGGGAACATTCAGTACTTC.

The chain uses TRBV12-5 and TRBJ2-1; 14 nucleotides align to TRBD2. V was clipped by 7 bases and J by 8 bases; unmatched bases: 19. This CDR3 spans 19 amino acids. Germline-derived CDR1 and CDR2 are LGHNT and FRNRAP. The CDR3 DNA reads as TGTGCTAGTGCCTATCGAAGTGGACTAGCGGGAGGTAATTGGGATGAGCAGTTCTTC. Its translation is CASAYRSGLAGGNWDEQFF.

Concerning this clone: A junction boundary mismatches the germline segment, possibly from a read error. Other DNA sequences within the sample encode an identical CDR3. The chain carries TRBV29-1 and TRBJ1-2, with unresolved D. The CDR3 length is 14 residues. Germline V lookup: CDR1 SQVTM, CDR2 ANQGSEA. The CDR3 sequence: CSVTEVDGRDGYTF. DNA for the CDR3: TGTAGCGTTACCGAAGTGGACGGGAGAGATGGCTACACCTTC.

Only a few counts were recorded for this clone. The genes are TRBV29-1 and TRBJ2-7, with TRBD2 matching over 11 bases. Germline V gene sequence: CDR1 SQVTM, CDR2 ANQGSEA. This CDR3 has 14 amino acids. V was clipped by 5 bases and J by 3 bases; unmatched bases: 6. CDR3 loop: CSVLGLAGGYEQYF. The CDR3 DNA is TGCAGCGTTTTAGGGCTAGCGGGAGGCTACGAGCAGTACTTC.

The chain links TRBV5-1 to TRBJ2-1; the D gene is possibly TRBD2 (6 bases). Germline-derived CDR1 and CDR2 are SGHRS and YFSETQ. Trimming left V 7 bases short and J 4 bases short, with 12 bases between. The CDR3 contains 13 residues. The CDR3 reads CASRRDSYNEQFF. CDR3 nucleotide sequence: TGCGCCAGCCGCCGGGACTCTTACAATGAGCAGTTCTTC.

This clone was observed a few times. This chain connects TRBV29-1 to TRBJ1-1, with D perhaps TRBD1 (6 bases). Looked up from germline, CDR1 is SQVTM and CDR2 is ANQGSEA. The CDR3 sequence is 13 residues long. Trimming stripped 4 bases from V and 4 bases from J, with 13 bases between. The CDR3 is CSVAGGGSTEAFF. The CDR3 bases are TGCAGCGTTGCGGGGGGCGGGAGCACTGAAGCTTTCTTT.

The J gene is TRBJ1-1, the V gene TRBV30, with TRBD1 matching over 7 bases. Germline CDR1 is GTSNPN and CDR2 is SVGIG (reference sequence). The CDR3 covers 12 residues. The ends lost 3 bases at V and 7 bases at J; junction bases unmatched: 5. The CDR3 protein is CAWSLNRGEAFF. For the CDR3, the DNA is TGTGCCTGGAGCCTAAACAGGGGTGAAGCTTTCTTT.

The rearrangement uses TRBV7-2 and TRBJ2-1; 7 bases fit TRBD1. The CDR3 length is 16 residues. Germline V gene lookup returns CDR1 SGHTA and CDR2 FQGNSA. With 4 bases clipped from V and 0 bases from J, the junction kept 6 bases outside the gene matches. CDR3 coding DNA: TGTGCCAGCAGCTCTAGGGGACAGAGCTCCTACAATGAGCAGTTCTTC. Translating it yields CASSSRGQSSYNEQFF.

V gene TRBV4-3 combines with J gene TRBJ2-6; the match to TRBD1 covers 7 bases. In germline, CDR1 is LGHNA, CDR2 YSLEER. The junction had 5 bases not matched to a gene; V was cut back by 0 bases and J by 0 bases. The CDR3 has 18 residues. CDR3: CASSQDGDRTSGANVLTF. CDR3 bases: TGCGCCAGCAGCCAAGATGGGGACAGAACCTCTGGGGCCAACGTCCTGACTTTC.

This chain connects TRBV7-2 to TRBJ2-7; 11 bases match TRBD2. Germline values: CDR1 SGHTA, CDR2 FQGNSA. CDR3 length: 17 residues. J gave up 0 bases and V 0 bases, and 4 bases lay outside the gene matches. CDR3 bases: TGTGCCAGCAGCTTAGCCCTAACTAGCGGGAGCTCCTACGAGCAGTACTTC. Translation: CASSLALTSGSSYEQYF.

The rearrangement uses TRBV7-3 and TRBJ2-7; weak D call: TRBD2 (6 bases). Trimming removed 5 bases at V and 6 bases at J, with 17 bases between. The germline gives CDR1 SGHTA, CDR2 FQGTGA. The CDR3 has 14 amino acids. DNA for the CDR3: TGTGCCAGCAGCGCCCTTGGGGGGACTGGCGAGCAGTACTTC. Translating it yields CASSALGGTGEQYF.

The chain recombines TRBV21-1 with TRBJ2-7; the table's D call, TRBD1, was not checked against the DNA. TRBV21-1 is given as a pseudogene. The CDR3 runs to 17 residues. The CDR3 DNA is TGTGCCAGCAGCCCCAGGGGGCTAGCATGGTTGCACTACGAGCAGTACTTC. This encodes CASSPRGLAWLHYEQYF.

The chain couples TRBV6-5 to TRBJ2-1; 10 bases are a match to TRBD2. CDR1 and CDR2 from the germline V gene are MNHEY and SVGAGI. V lost 7 bases to trimming and J lost 4 bases; unmatched junction nucleotides: 4. The CDR3 covers 14 residues. In nucleotides, the CDR3 is TGTGCCAGCACGAGGACTAGCGGTTACAATGAGCAGTTCTTC. This translates into CASTRTSGYNEQFF.

The chain employs TRBV27 and TRBJ1-4; TRBD1 agrees at 10 bases. Germline V gene lookup returns CDR1 MNHEY and CDR2 SMNVEV (reference sequence). The length of the CDR3 is 14 residues. With V trimmed by 3 bases and J by 10 bases, 5 bases remained unmatched. The DNA of the CDR3 is TGTGCCAGCAGTTTTGGACAGGGGGGAGCAAAACTGTTTTTT. Residues: CASSFGQGGAKLFF. The full variable domain, completed using reference TRBV27 and TRBJ1-4, is EAQVTQNPRYLITVTGKKLTVTCSQNMNHEYMSWYRQDPGLGLRQIYYSMNVEVTDKGDVPEGYKVSRKEKRNFPLILESPSPNQTSLYFCASSFGQGGAKLFFGSGTQLSVL.

V and J are TRBV6-5 and TRBJ2-2; 9 bases agree with TRBD2. Germline CDR1 reads MNHEY; CDR2 reads SVGAGI. This CDR3 spans 15 amino acids. The V gene end was trimmed by 7 bases and the J gene end by 5 bases; junction bases not matched to a gene: 8. The CDR3 DNA reads TGTGCCAGCACCAGGGGCGGGAGGGGTACCGGGGAGCTGTTTTTT. As protein: CASTRGGRGTGELFF.

This clone was picked up one time. V is TRBV5-1 and J is TRBJ2-5, with 11 bases that match TRBD2. The V and J ends lost 4 bases and 1 base, in that order; junction bases with no gene match: 12. Per germline, CDR1 SGHRS and CDR2 YFSETQ. The length of the CDR3 is 18 residues. CDR3 in amino acids: CASSPGQTSGSSQETQYF. The CDR3 nucleotides are TGCGCCAGCAGCCCTGGGCAAACTAGCGGGAGCTCCCAAGAGACCCAGTACTTC. The complete variable domain, with remaining parts taken from reference TRBV5-1 and TRBJ2-5, reads KAGVTQTPRYLIKTRGQQVTLSCSPISGHRSVSWYQQTPGQGLQFLFEYFSETQRNKGNFPGRFSGRQFSNSRSEMNVSTLELGDSALYLCASSPGQTSGSSQETQYFGPGTRLLVL.

This rearrangement joins TRBV6-5 to TRBJ1-1; D ambiguous. The V end was cut by 7 bases, the J end by 4 bases, with 16 bases between. Germline V gene sequence: CDR1 MNHEY, CDR2 SVGAGI. This CDR3 region has 14 residues. The CDR3 coding sequence is TGTGCCAGCATCGTCCGTGGGTCAGGCACTGAAGCTTTCTTT. As protein: CASIVRGSGTEAFF.

Only one count was recorded for this clone. CDR3 in amino acids: CASSYSGTETQYF. In DNA form, the CDR3 reads TGTGCCAGCAGCTATAGCGGGACGGAGACCCAGTACTTC. This chain uses TRBV5-6 with TRBJ2-5; TRBD2 matches 8 bases. CDR3 length: 13 amino acids. With V trimmed by 3 bases and J by 5 bases, 3 bases remained unmatched. Germline V CDR1 and CDR2: SGHDT, YYEEEE.

The chain combines TRBV7-2 with TRBJ2-7, with 9 bases matching TRBD2. V dropped 5 bases and J dropped 2; count of bases not matched to a gene: 13. CDR1 is SGHTA and CDR2 is FQGNSA in the germline V gene. The CDR3 covers 17 residues. CDR3 sequence: CASSTNLLAGRTYEQYF. The DNA of the CDR3 is TGTGCCAGCAGCACAAACCTTCTAGCGGGAAGAACCTACGAGCAGTACTTC.

The chain carries TRBV9 and TRBJ2-2, with 7 bases aligning to TRBD2. The CDR3 contains 14 residues. The junction had 3 bases not matched to a gene; V was cut back by 2 bases and J by 5 bases. Germline V lookup: CDR1 SGDLS, CDR2 YYNGEE. The CDR3: CASSVAGVTGELFF. The CDR3 coding sequence is TGTGCCAGCAGCGTGGCGGGAGTTACCGGGGAGCTGTTTTTT.

V is TRBV9 and J is TRBJ1-3, with D tentatively TRBD1 (5 bases). Germline lookup yields CDR1 SGDLS and CDR2 YYNGEE. V lost 6 bases to trimming and J lost 2 bases, with 9 bases between them. There are 13 residues in the CDR3. CDR3 in amino acids: CASNSGPGNTIYF. The CDR3 nucleotides are TGTGCCAGCAACTCAGGGCCTGGAAACACCATATATTTT. Full variable domain (outside the CDR3, taken from reference TRBV9 and TRBJ1-3): DSGVTQTPKHLITATGQRVTLRCSPRSGDLSVYWYQQSLDQGLQFLIQYYNGEERAKGNILERFSAQQFPDLHSELNLSSLELGDSALYFCASNSGPGNTIYFGEGSWLTVV.

This chain links TRBV28 with TRBJ2-4; possibly TRBD1 for D (6 bases). Germline CDR1 reads MDHEN; CDR2 reads SYDVKM. V lost 6 bases and J 7 bases, leaving 19 bases between the germline ends. The CDR3 runs 15 residues. The CDR3 here is CASSPQGTGGNIQYF. The CDR3 bases are TGTGCCAGCAGCCCACAGGGAACAGGCGGCAACATTCAGTACTTC.